This TCR beta chain was sequenced in a study of blood T cell repertoires in COVID-19. The CDR3 is 14 amino acids. Germline V gene sequence: CDR1 SNHLY, CDR2 FYNNEI. After removal of 5 bases from V and 2 bases from J, the junction contained 3 bases not matched to a gene. Only in-frame clones appear in the TCRdb table, and some are missing; sequencing was by immunoSEQ multiplex PCR. This sample yields about 150,000 clones, of which roughly 78% are seen a single time; about 16% belongs to the top ten. This TCR was recovered from a human donor with acute or convalescent COVID-19. The donor label of this sample is uncertain. The chain employs TRBV2 and TRBJ2-1, with TRBD1 matching over 7 bases. The sequenced sample consisted of peripheral blood. CDR3 DNA: TGTGCCAGCAGTAAAGGGACAGCCTACAATGAGCAGTTCTTC. It translates to CASSKGTAYNEQFF. Looking up the rest from reference TRBV2 and TRBJ2-1 gives the full variable domain: EPEVTQTPSHQVTQMGQEVILRCVPISNHLYFYWYRQILGQKVEFLVSFYNNEISEKSEIFDDQFSVERPDGSNFTLKIRSTKLEDSAMYFCASSKGTAYNEQFFGPGTRLTVL.